One sample yielded the 17 T cell receptor beta chains listed below, sequenced in a study of blood T cell repertoires in COVID-19. Sequencing used immunoSEQ multiplex PCR; TCRdb keeps in-frame clones, though not all of them. The sample shows roughly 400,000 clones, around nine tenths of them seen only once. Sequenced: PBMCs or T cells enriched from blood (not recorded which). These receptors were taken from a woman aged 50 to 65 who had recovered from COVID-19.

The chain joins TRBV9 to TRBJ1-3; D ambiguous. Germline CDR1 and CDR2: SGDLS and YYNGEE. V shed 5 bases and J shed 1 base, with 7 bases lying between them. This CDR3 contains 13 residues. The CDR3 coding sequence is TGTGCCAGCAGTCCAGGTTCTGGAAACACCATATATTTT. Protein product: CASSPGSGNTIYF.

The CDR3 reads CAWSGTRGNNEKLFF. The DNA of the CDR3 is TGTGCCTGGAGTGGTACAAGGGGTAATAATGAAAAACTGTTTTTT. The V call is TRBV30, the J call TRBJ1-4, with D possibly TRBD1 on 5 matching bases. Germline assignment: CDR1 GTSNPN and CDR2 SVGIG (reference sequence). The V and J ends lost 1 base and 4 bases respectively, with 13 bases between them. There are 15 residues in the CDR3.

The rearrangement joins TRBV7-2 to TRBJ1-2; D unclear. The CDR3 has 14 amino acids. V dropped 5 bases and J dropped 3 bases, with 13 bases sitting between them. Germline CDR1 is SGHTA and CDR2 is FQGNSA. This chain's CDR3 is CASSPPGVYYGYTF. In nucleotides, the CDR3 is TGTGCCAGCAGCCCGCCGGGAGTTTACTATGGCTACACCTTC.

This clone was seen a handful of times. V and J are TRBV2 and TRBJ1-2, with D possibly being TRBD1 (6 bases). Trimming shortened V by 6 bases and J by 0 bases, and 14 bases separated the two germline ends. Germline V CDR1 and CDR2: SNHLY, FYNNEI. The CDR3 extends over 15 amino acids. CDR3 nucleotide sequence: TGTGCCAGCAGAACTTCGGCAGGGGCTAACTATGGCTACACCTTC. It translates to CASRTSAGANYGYTF.

V is TRBV12-3 or TRBV12-4 and J is TRBJ2-7; TRBD1 is a possible D gene (5 bases). V was clipped by 7 bases and J by 6 bases, with 16 bases between them. The CDR3 consists of 13 residues. The DNA of the CDR3 is TGTGCCAGCAAGCTTGGCAGGGTGGCCGAGCAGTACTTC. As protein: CASKLGRVAEQYF.

The gene calls are TRBV28 and TRBJ1-4; no firm D call. The CDR3 consists of 16 residues. Germline CDR1 and CDR2: MDHEN and SYDVKM. V lost 7 bases and J 8 bases, leaving 23 bases between the germline ends. CDR3 bases: TGTGCCAGCACCTCAAGGGTCGGGGTCACTCGCGAAAAACTGTTTTTT. It codes for CASTSRVGVTREKLFF.

The V call is TRBV10-3, the J call TRBJ1-2; 9 nucleotides line up with TRBD1. Unmatched junction bases numbered 7, after V lost 6 bases and J lost 2 bases. The CDR3 sequence is 15 residues long. Germline loops: CDR1 ENHRY, CDR2 SYGVKD. CDR3 sequence: CAIRGGGTGNYGYTF. In DNA form, the CDR3 reads TGTGCCATCAGGGGCGGAGGGACAGGGAACTATGGCTACACCTTC.

This chain joins TRBV4-3 and TRBJ1-4, with D possibly being TRBD1 (5 bases). V was clipped by 0 bases and J by 5 bases, with 19 bases between them. Germline V gene data show CDR1 as LGHNA and CDR2 as YSLEER. The CDR3 has 18 residues. This chain's CDR3 is CASSQEYSGGKGNEKLFF. The CDR3 bases are TGCGCCAGCAGCCAAGAGTATTCGGGGGGGAAGGGGAATGAAAAACTGTTTTTT.

This clone was recorded a few times. The rearrangement uses TRBV6-5 and TRBJ1-2; tentative D call: TRBD1 (5 bases). Germline CDR1 reads MNHEY; CDR2 reads SVGAGI. The CDR3 length is 14 residues. Trimming took off 2 bases at V and 0 bases at J, with 7 bases between the two ends. The CDR3 DNA follows: TGTGCCAGCAGTTACGGGGGGGCTAACTATGGCTACACCTTC. Encoded protein: CASSYGGANYGYTF.

As concerns this clone: At one end the junction does not follow the germline gene, possibly because of a read error. The V and J genes are TRBV27 and TRBJ1-1; D is possibly TRBD1 (6 bases). Germline CDR1 reads MNHEY; CDR2 reads SMNVEV (reference sequence). CDR3 length: 14 amino acids. The CDR3 region has the DNA TGTGCCAGCAGAAGGGGGACGGCGAACGCTGAAGCTTTCTTT. Amino acids: CASRRGTANAEAFF.

The chain combines TRBV19 with TRBJ2-2; D is ambiguous. Trimming left V 8 bases short and J 2 bases short, with 9 bases between. The length of the CDR3 is 13 residues. Germline CDR1 LNHDA, CDR2 SQIVND (reference sequence). The CDR3 sequence is CASLRPNTGELFF. The CDR3 nucleotides are TGTGCCAGTTTGCGTCCCAACACCGGGGAGCTGTTTTTT.

The chain has TRBV9 and TRBJ2-3; D not certain. The CDR3 extends over 12 amino acids. Trimming cost V 2 bases and J 5 bases, with 6 bases left between them. Germline V gene lookup returns CDR1 SGDLS and CDR2 YYNGEE. CDR3 coding DNA: TGTGCCAGCAGCGTTGGCCTAGATACGCAGTATTTT. Translating gives CASSVGLDTQYF.

The chain is built from TRBV18 and TRBJ1-1, with 10 bases matching TRBD1. The junction had 7 bases not matched to a gene; V was cut back by 6 bases and J by 6 bases. CDR1 KGHSH and CDR2 LQKENI come from the germline V gene. The CDR3 contains 14 residues. The CDR3 reads CASSLVDRGAEAFF. DNA for the CDR3: TGTGCCAGCTCGCTTGTGGACAGGGGGGCTGAAGCTTTCTTT.

CDR3 DNA: TGTGCCAGCAGCTTGGGGGGCCTCCTCGCCCAGTACTTC. Protein product: CASSLGGLLAQYF. The rearrangement joins TRBV5-5 to TRBJ2-7, with D perhaps matching TRBD1 (5 bases). The CDR3 totals 13 residues. V lost 0 bases and J lost 10, with 14 bases in between. In germline, CDR1 is SGHKS, CDR2 YYEKEE (reference sequence).

This clone is a singleton in its sample. The V and J genes are TRBV28 and TRBJ1-5, with D perhaps TRBD1 (6 bases). There are 15 residues in the CDR3. Deletions cut 9 bases from V and 6 bases from J, with 21 bases between. Germline V gives CDR1 MDHEN, CDR2 SYDVKM. CDR3 nucleotides: TGTGCCAGATTCAGGGGAGGGGGGGAATTTCAGCCCCAGCATTTT. It is translated as CARFRGGGEFQPQHF.

This chain uses TRBV18 with TRBJ1-1; TRBD1 might be the D (5 bases). There are 13 residues in the CDR3. Germline V gene lookup returns CDR1 KGHSH and CDR2 LQKENI. The ends were cut back, 6 bases at V and 1 base at J, with 9 bases in the middle. The CDR3 here is CASSSQENTEAFF. Written as DNA, the CDR3 is TGTGCCAGCTCTTCACAGGAGAACACTGAAGCTTTCTTT.

This chain links TRBV19 with TRBJ1-5, with TRBD1 identical over 7 bases. Germline CDR1 is LNHDA and CDR2 is SQIVND (reference sequence). This CDR3 spans 13 amino acids. V lost 3 bases to trimming and J lost 6 bases; unmatched junction nucleotides: 2. In nucleotides, the CDR3 is TGTGCCAGTAGTATGACAGGGACTCAGCCCCAGCATTTT. This gives the protein CASSMTGTQPQHF.